Each of the 5 T cell receptor beta chains below was sequenced from the same sample in a study of post-analysis software for immune sequencing data. Study outcomes and limitations: Roughly 5 TRBV segments occurring more often in patients than controls included TRBV5-6, TRBV5-1 and TRBV20-1.

Antigens of these TCRs are unknown. Presence of unique molecular identifiers characterized the TCR beta cDNA libraries. MiXCR, applied by TCRdb to the PCR reads, yields one record per CDR3 protein. The sample contains roughly 600,000 distinct CDR3 sequences, about 44% of which appear only once. Sequencing was done on a sample of blood. Receptor source: a girl aged 10 to 17 with multiple sclerosis.

The V call is TRBV5-1, the J call TRBJ2-7; TRBD2 agrees at 11 bases. This CDR3 comprises 14 residues. Germline loops: CDR1 SGHRS, CDR2 YFSETQ. Germline trimming cut 3 bases from V and 4 bases from J; bases unmatched to any gene: 3. The CDR3: CASSSGTSGYEQYV. The CDR3 coding sequence is TGCGCCAGCAGCTCAGGGACTAGCGGTTACGAGCAGTACGTC.

The gene calls are TRBV12-3 or TRBV12-4 and TRBJ1-5; D not certain. The germline V and J ends were trimmed by 0 bases and 0 bases, with 9 bases remaining between them. The length of the CDR3 is 16 residues. CDR3 DNA: TGTGCCAGCAGTTTAGCGCGGAGTATTAGCAATCAGCCCCAGCATTTT. Its protein product is CASSLARSISNQPQHF.

This clonotype occurred a few times. V and J are TRBV12-3 or TRBV12-4 and TRBJ2-5; D is uncertain. The CDR3 is 15 amino acids. V shed 5 bases and J shed 5 bases, with 18 bases lying between them. The CDR3 reads CASSLPLVVEETQYF. The CDR3 coding sequence is TGTGCCAGCAGTCTCCCTCTGGTGGTGGAGGAGACCCAGTACTTC.

This clonotype was counted between two and nine times. The chain couples TRBV6-2 or TRBV6-3 to TRBJ2-1; tentatively, D is TRBD2 (6 bases). The germline V gene has CDR1 MNHEY and CDR2 SVGEGT. The CDR3 is 11 residues long. The germline V and J ends were trimmed by 2 bases and 12 bases, with 8 bases remaining between them. The CDR3 protein is CASSYPGLQFF. The DNA of the CDR3 is TGTGCCAGCAGTTACCCGGGACTGCAGTTCTTC.

The chain recombines TRBV20-1 with TRBJ2-1; 11 nucleotides align to TRBD2. The V segment lost 3 bases and the J segment 8 bases; nucleotides outside the gene matches: 9. CDR3 size: 15 residues. Germline assignment: CDR1 DFQATT and CDR2 SNEGSKA (reference sequence). The CDR3 sequence: CSASPGLAEKDEQFF. In DNA, the CDR3 is TGCAGTGCTAGCCCGGGACTAGCGGAAAAAGATGAGCAGTTCTTC.